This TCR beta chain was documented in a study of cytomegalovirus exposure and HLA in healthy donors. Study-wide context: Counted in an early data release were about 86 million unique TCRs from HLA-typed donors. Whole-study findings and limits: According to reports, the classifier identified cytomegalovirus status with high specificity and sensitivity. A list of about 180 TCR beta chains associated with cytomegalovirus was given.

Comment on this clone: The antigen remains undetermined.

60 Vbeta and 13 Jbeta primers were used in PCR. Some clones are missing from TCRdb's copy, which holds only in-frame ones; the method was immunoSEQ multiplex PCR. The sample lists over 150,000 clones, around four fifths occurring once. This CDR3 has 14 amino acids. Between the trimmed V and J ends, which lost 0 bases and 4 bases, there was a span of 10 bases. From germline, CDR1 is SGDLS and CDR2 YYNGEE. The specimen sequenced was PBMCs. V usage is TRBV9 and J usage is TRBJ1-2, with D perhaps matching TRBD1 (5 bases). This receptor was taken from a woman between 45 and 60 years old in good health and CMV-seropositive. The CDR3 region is CASSVADSTYGYTF. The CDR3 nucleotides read TGTGCCAGCAGCGTAGCTGACAGTACCTATGGCTACACCTTC.